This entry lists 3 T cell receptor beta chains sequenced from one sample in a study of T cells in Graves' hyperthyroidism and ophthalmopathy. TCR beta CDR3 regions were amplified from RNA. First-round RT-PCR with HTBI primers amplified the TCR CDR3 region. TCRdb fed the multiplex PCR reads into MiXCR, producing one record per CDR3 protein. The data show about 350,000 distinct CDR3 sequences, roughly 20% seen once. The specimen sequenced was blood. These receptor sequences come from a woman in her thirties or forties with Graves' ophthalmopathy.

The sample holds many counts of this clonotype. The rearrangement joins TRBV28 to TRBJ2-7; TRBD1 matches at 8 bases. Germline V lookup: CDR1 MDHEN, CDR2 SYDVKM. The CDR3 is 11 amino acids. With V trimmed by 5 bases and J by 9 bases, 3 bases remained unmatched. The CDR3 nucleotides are TGTGCCAGCAGTGCCGACAGGGGGCAGTACTTC. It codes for CASSADRGQYF.

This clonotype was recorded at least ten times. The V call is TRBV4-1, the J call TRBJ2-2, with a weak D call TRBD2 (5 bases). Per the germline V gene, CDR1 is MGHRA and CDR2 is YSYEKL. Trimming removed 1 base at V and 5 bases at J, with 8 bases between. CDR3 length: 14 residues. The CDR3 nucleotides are TGCGCCAGCAGCCAAGTTCGGGGAACCGGGGAGCTGTTTTTT. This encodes CASSQVRGTGELFF.

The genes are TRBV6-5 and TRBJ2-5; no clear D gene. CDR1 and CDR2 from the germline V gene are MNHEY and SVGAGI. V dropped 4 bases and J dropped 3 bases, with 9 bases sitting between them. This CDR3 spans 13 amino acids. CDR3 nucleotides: TGTGCCAGCAGTTGGGGTCTCAAAGAGACCCAGTACTTC. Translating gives CASSWGLKETQYF.